This entry is about one T cell receptor (beta chain). The record originates from a study of T cell changes during pregnancy in multiple sclerosis. CDR1 LNHDA and CDR2 SQIVND come from the germline V gene (reference sequence). Trimming removed 7 bases from V and 5 bases from J; junction bases left unmatched: 8. This CDR3 has 14 residues. Assay: immunoSEQ multiplex PCR; the TCRdb copy retains only in-frame clones and omits some. The sample lists about 73,000 clones; around 92% were seen once. The sequencing used peripheral blood, collected in the third trimester of pregnancy. The chain has TRBV19 and TRBJ2-5; 9 bases agree with TRBD1. The receptor comes from a female donor in good health, enrolled as a control in a pregnancy study. CDR3 nucleotide sequence: TGTGCCAGTAACCTCAACAGGGGGCAGGAGACCCAGTACTTC. Translation gives CASNLNRGQETQYF.